Listed below are T cell receptor beta chains from one sample, sequenced in a study of blood T cell repertoires in COVID-19. Produced via immunoSEQ multiplex PCR; TCRdb's table is partial and in-frame only. The sample holds some 400,000 clones; about 89% are singletons and the top ten take approximately 1.3%. Sequenced material: PBMCs or T cells enriched from blood (not recorded which). These receptors were collected from a man younger than 45 who had recovered from COVID-19. Each CDR3 is given with its conserved first and last residue. Each record gives: J gene, V gene, D gene, clone size, CDR3 DNA, CDR3 protein. A D gene is named only where the DNA matches it firmly. Clone size is shown for a subset of rows, as once, few, many or a class of expanded clone.

j_gene: TRBJ2-5; v_gene: TRBV7-2; d_gene: TRBD2; abundance: once; CDR3nt: TGTGCCAGCAGCCCGGGACTAGCCATGTTAGAGACCCAGTACTTC; CDR3aa: CASSPGLAMLETQYF
j_gene: TRBJ1-1; v_gene: TRBV7-2; d_gene: -; abundance: -; CDR3nt: TGTGCCAGCAATTTTTATATGAACACTGAAGCTTTCTTT; CDR3aa: CASNFYMNTEAFF
j_gene: TRBJ1-1; v_gene: TRBV19; d_gene: TRBD1; abundance: -; CDR3nt: TGTGCCAGTGACACAGGGGGCGAAGCTTTCTTT; CDR3aa: CASDTGGEAFF
j_gene: TRBJ1-4; v_gene: TRBV5-6; d_gene: -; abundance: -; CDR3nt: TGTGCCAGCAGCTTCGTGAGCGGTGAAAAACTGTTTTTT; CDR3aa: CASSFVSGEKLFF
j_gene: TRBJ1-3; v_gene: TRBV12-3/TRBV12-4; d_gene: -; abundance: once; CDR3nt: TGTGCCAGCAGTTTAAACGACAGGAACACCATATATTTT; CDR3aa: CASSLNDRNTIYF
j_gene: TRBJ1-2; v_gene: TRBV16; d_gene: -; abundance: -; CDR3nt: TGTGCCAGCAGCCTCCTAGGGGCCGAGAATGATGGCTACACCTTC; CDR3aa: CASSLLGAENDGYTF
j_gene: TRBJ2-1; v_gene: TRBV7-9; d_gene: -; abundance: -; CDR3nt: TGTGCCAGCAGCCCCGCCGGACAGATTGAGCAGTTCTTC; CDR3aa: CASSPAGQIEQFF
j_gene: TRBJ2-1; v_gene: TRBV11-2; d_gene: -; abundance: -; CDR3nt: TGTGCCAGCAGCTTAGTCCAGGGGAACTACAATGAGCAGTTCTTC; CDR3aa: CASSLVQGNYNEQFF
j_gene: TRBJ2-3; v_gene: TRBV4-2; d_gene: -; abundance: -; CDR3nt: TGTGCCAGCAGCCAAGTTAGCTCAGGGGGGCGCCCAGATACGCAGTATTTT; CDR3aa: CASSQVSSGGRPDTQYF
j_gene: TRBJ1-1; v_gene: TRBV7-9; d_gene: -; abundance: -; CDR3nt: TGTGCCAGCAGCTTAGGACAGGAAGCTTTCTTT; CDR3aa: CASSLGQEAFF
j_gene: TRBJ1-5; v_gene: TRBV4-3; d_gene: -; abundance: -; CDR3nt: TGCGCCAGCTCAGCGGACGAGTATCAGCCCCAGCATTTT; CDR3aa: CASSADEYQPQHF
j_gene: TRBJ1-4; v_gene: TRBV10-3; d_gene: TRBD1; abundance: -; CDR3nt: TGTGCCATCAGTGAGAAGGGACAGGGGGCTGTTGAAAAACTGTTTTTT; CDR3aa: CAISEKGQGAVEKLFF
j_gene: TRBJ2-5; v_gene: TRBV5-6; d_gene: -; abundance: -; CDR3nt: TGTGCCAGCAGCCCGTGGGGGGGGGCCCAAGAGACCCAGTACTTC; CDR3aa: CASSPWGGAQETQYF
j_gene: TRBJ1-4; v_gene: TRBV5-1; d_gene: TRBD1; abundance: -; CDR3nt: TGCGCCAGCAGCCGAAGGACAGGGGGATTTGCAACTAATGAAAAACTGTTTTTT; CDR3aa: CASSRRTGGFATNEKLFF
j_gene: TRBJ1-6; v_gene: TRBV2; d_gene: -; abundance: -; CDR3nt: TGTGCCAGCACCAGAAGCTCCTATAATTCACCCCTCCACTTT; CDR3aa: CASTRSSYNSPLHF
j_gene: TRBJ1-2; v_gene: TRBV4-3; d_gene: TRBD1; abundance: -; CDR3nt: TGCGCCAGCAGCGCTCGACAGGGCCAGGATGGCTACACCTTC; CDR3aa: CASSARQGQDGYTF
j_gene: TRBJ1-3; v_gene: TRBV7-2; d_gene: -; abundance: -; CDR3nt: TGTGCCAGCAGCTCGAGCTCTGGAAACACCATATATTTT; CDR3aa: CASSSSSGNTIYF
j_gene: TRBJ1-2; v_gene: TRBV2; d_gene: -; abundance: -; CDR3nt: TGTGCCAGAACAACGGGTCTTCGGGGCTACACCTTC; CDR3aa: CARTTGLRGYTF
j_gene: TRBJ1-2; v_gene: TRBV19; d_gene: TRBD1; abundance: -; CDR3nt: TGTGCCAGTAGTCCTACAGGGGGCGTTGGCTACACCTTC; CDR3aa: CASSPTGGVGYTF
j_gene: TRBJ2-3; v_gene: TRBV19; d_gene: -; abundance: -; CDR3nt: TGTGCCAGTAGTATTTCGGGTTCGCAGTATTTT; CDR3aa: CASSISGSQYF
j_gene: TRBJ2-7; v_gene: TRBV6-5; d_gene: TRBD2; abundance: -; CDR3nt: TGTGCCAGCAACAAAATAGCGGGGGGGCCCTACGAGCAGTACTTC; CDR3aa: CASNKIAGGPYEQYF
j_gene: TRBJ1-4; v_gene: TRBV19; d_gene: TRBD1; abundance: -; CDR3nt: TGTGCCAGTAGCGAGGGACAGGGGAAGGAAAAACTGTTTTTT; CDR3aa: CASSEGQGKEKLFF
j_gene: TRBJ2-7; v_gene: TRBV30; d_gene: TRBD1; abundance: few; CDR3nt: TGTGCCTGGAGTGTATTGGTTTGGGGACAGGGCCACGAGCAGTACTTC; CDR3aa: CAWSVLVWGQGHEQYF
j_gene: TRBJ1-1; v_gene: TRBV3-1/TRBV3-2; d_gene: TRBD1; abundance: -; CDR3nt: TGTGCCAGCAGCCCAACCGGGACAGGGGCGAACACTGAAGCTTTCTTT; CDR3aa: CASSPTGTGANTEAFF
j_gene: TRBJ2-1; v_gene: TRBV25-1; d_gene: -; abundance: -; CDR3nt: TGTGCCAGCAGTGAACTCAATGAGCAGTTCTTC; CDR3aa: CASSELNEQFF
j_gene: TRBJ1-2; v_gene: TRBV30; d_gene: TRBD1; abundance: -; CDR3nt: TGTGCCTGGAGTTCCCAGGGGGCGGGTGGCTACACCTTC; CDR3aa: CAWSSQGAGGYTF
j_gene: TRBJ2-7; v_gene: TRBV12-3/TRBV12-4; d_gene: TRBD1; abundance: -; CDR3nt: TGTGCCAGCAGTCAGGGACAGAAATACGAGCAGTACTTC; CDR3aa: CASSQGQKYEQYF
j_gene: TRBJ1-4; v_gene: TRBV19; d_gene: -; abundance: -; CDR3nt: TGTGCCGTGGGATACGGGGGGAATAATGAAAAACTGTTTTTT; CDR3aa: CAVGYGGNNEKLFF
j_gene: TRBJ2-1; v_gene: TRBV29-1; d_gene: -; abundance: -; CDR3nt: TGCAGCGTCATACGGTCCTACAATGAGCAGTTCTTC; CDR3aa: CSVIRSYNEQFF
j_gene: TRBJ1-6; v_gene: TRBV27; d_gene: -; abundance: -; CDR3nt: TGTGCCAGCAGTTTACAGGGATGGAGCTCCTATAATTCACCCCTCCACTTT; CDR3aa: CASSLQGWSSYNSPLHF
j_gene: TRBJ2-6; v_gene: TRBV24-1; d_gene: -; abundance: -; CDR3nt: TGTGCCACCAGTGACAGCCGGCAGGCCGGGGCCAACGTCCTGACTTTC; CDR3aa: CATSDSRQAGANVLTF
j_gene: TRBJ1-5; v_gene: TRBV3-1/TRBV3-2; d_gene: TRBD1; abundance: -; CDR3nt: TGTGCCAGCAGCCTCAGGGGGTCGATGAATCAGCCCCAGCATTTT; CDR3aa: CASSLRGSMNQPQHF
j_gene: TRBJ2-7; v_gene: TRBV19; d_gene: TRBD2; abundance: -; CDR3nt: TGTGCCAGTAGTATAGAGCGGGGGAGTCCCTACGAGCAGTACTTC; CDR3aa: CASSIERGSPYEQYF
j_gene: TRBJ1-5; v_gene: TRBV29-1; d_gene: -; abundance: -; CDR3nt: TGCAGCGTTGGAGGCGAAAACCAGCCCCAGCATTTT; CDR3aa: CSVGGENQPQHF
j_gene: TRBJ2-7; v_gene: TRBV27; d_gene: TRBD1; abundance: -; CDR3nt: TGTGCCAGCAGTTGGGGACAGGGCTACGAGCAGTACTTC; CDR3aa: CASSWGQGYEQYF
j_gene: TRBJ1-3; v_gene: TRBV19; d_gene: -; abundance: -; CDR3nt: TGTGCCAGTAGTCTTACCATAGGGACTTTGGGTCCCCTATATTTT; CDR3aa: CASSLTIGTLGPLYF
j_gene: TRBJ2-2; v_gene: TRBV9; d_gene: TRBD1; abundance: -; CDR3nt: TGTGCCAGCAGCGGTCAGACAGGGGCGAACACCGGGGAGCTGTTTTTT; CDR3aa: CASSGQTGANTGELFF
j_gene: TRBJ1-2; v_gene: TRBV15; d_gene: -; abundance: -; CDR3nt: TGTGCCACCAGGGACTCAGACGGATATGGCTACACCTTC; CDR3aa: CATRDSDGYGYTF
j_gene: TRBJ1-6; v_gene: TRBV6-5; d_gene: -; abundance: few; CDR3nt: TGTGCCAGCAGAAAAGGGGCTGACAATTCACCCCTCCACTTT; CDR3aa: CASRKGADNSPLHF
j_gene: TRBJ1-1; v_gene: TRBV7-9; d_gene: -; abundance: -; CDR3nt: TGTGCCAGCAAGAGACAGACCGGGCTGTCCACTGAAGCTTTCTTT; CDR3aa: CASKRQTGLSTEAFF
j_gene: TRBJ1-4; v_gene: TRBV11-2; d_gene: -; abundance: -; CDR3nt: TGTGCCAGCAGCCAAAGAGGGGAAAAACTGTTTTTT; CDR3aa: CASSQRGEKLFF
j_gene: TRBJ2-7; v_gene: TRBV19; d_gene: TRBD2; abundance: -; CDR3nt: TGTGCCAGTAGTTGGGCTAGCGGGACCTACGAGCAGTACTTC; CDR3aa: CASSWASGTYEQYF
j_gene: TRBJ1-3; v_gene: TRBV7-9; d_gene: TRBD1; abundance: -; CDR3nt: TGTGCCAGCAGCCAAGACAGGGGCTCTGGAAACACCATATATTTT; CDR3aa: CASSQDRGSGNTIYF
j_gene: TRBJ2-2; v_gene: TRBV14; d_gene: -; abundance: -; CDR3nt: TGTGCCAGCAGCCGACCTTCAGGGGCCAACACCGGGGAGCTGTTTTTT; CDR3aa: CASSRPSGANTGELFF
j_gene: TRBJ1-2; v_gene: TRBV5-4; d_gene: TRBD1; abundance: once; CDR3nt: TGTGCCAGCAGCCTACAGACAGGGAAAGCCCCATATGGCTACACCTTC; CDR3aa: CASSLQTGKAPYGYTF
j_gene: TRBJ2-5; v_gene: TRBV19; d_gene: -; abundance: -; CDR3nt: TGTGCCAGTAGTAGATATCCCCCCGGGACATTTGAAGAGACCCAGTACTTC; CDR3aa: CASSRYPPGTFEETQYF
j_gene: TRBJ2-7; v_gene: TRBV19; d_gene: TRBD1; abundance: -; CDR3nt: TGTGCCAGTAGACCCACACTCGGGACAGGGGGCGGCGAGCAGTACTTC; CDR3aa: CASRPTLGTGGGEQYF
j_gene: TRBJ1-1; v_gene: TRBV5-6; d_gene: -; abundance: -; CDR3nt: TGTGCCAGCAGTTTATGGGCCGGCGAAGTCGAAGCTTTCTTT; CDR3aa: CASSLWAGEVEAFF
j_gene: TRBJ2-3; v_gene: TRBV30; d_gene: -; abundance: once; CDR3nt: TGTGCCTGGAGTGAGGGGGGGGGCCTAACAGATACGCAGTATTTT; CDR3aa: CAWSEGGGLTDTQYF
j_gene: TRBJ2-2; v_gene: TRBV19; d_gene: TRBD2; abundance: -; CDR3nt: TGTGCCAGTAGCCTTTCGGGACTAGCGGGGGGGAACACCGGGGAGCTGTTTTTT; CDR3aa: CASSLSGLAGGNTGELFF